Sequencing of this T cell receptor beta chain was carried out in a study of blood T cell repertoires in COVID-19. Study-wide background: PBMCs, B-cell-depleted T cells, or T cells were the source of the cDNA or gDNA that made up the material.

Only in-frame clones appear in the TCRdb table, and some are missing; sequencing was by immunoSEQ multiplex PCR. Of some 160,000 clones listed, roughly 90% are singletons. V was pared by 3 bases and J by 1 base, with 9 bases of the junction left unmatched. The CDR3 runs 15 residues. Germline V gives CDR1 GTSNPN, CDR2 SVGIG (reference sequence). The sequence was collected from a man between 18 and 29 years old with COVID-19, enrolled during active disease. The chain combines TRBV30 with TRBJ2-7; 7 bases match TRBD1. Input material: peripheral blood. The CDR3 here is CAWRGHRDSSYEQYF. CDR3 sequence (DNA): TGTGCCTGGAGGGGCCACCGGGACAGTTCCTACGAGCAGTACTTC.